The 22 T cell receptor beta chains listed next were all sequenced from one sample in a study of HIV-infected patients and healthy controls. Roughly three months, about 14 weeks, into antiretroviral therapy, follow-up blood was collected. The repertoire came from unfractionated whole blood and reflected all unsorted peripheral T cells. cDNA was made from about 510 ng RNA using alpha and beta constant primers. Alpha and beta chain libraries were made separately by chain-specific third strand synthesis with multiplexing indices. TCRdb re-called the 5' RACE reads through MiXCR, storing one row per CDR3 protein. The sample has about 8,600 distinct CDR3 sequences, approximately 8.7% seen once. This sample comprised blood, obtained during antiretroviral therapy. These receptors came from an adult with HIV infection.

The chain combines TRBV7-9 with TRBJ1-1; D ambiguous. V gave up 0 bases and J gave up 2 bases, with 10 bases separating them. This CDR3 region has 15 residues. From germline, CDR1 is SEHNR and CDR2 FQNEAQ (reference sequence). DNA for the CDR3: TGTGCCAGCAGCTTAGCCCCCCCCCCTAACACTGAAGCTTTCTTT. This translates into CASSLAPPPNTEAFF. Filled out from reference TRBV7-9 and TRBJ1-1, the complete variable domain reads DTGVSQNPRHKITKRGQNVTFRCDPISEHNRLYWYRQTLGQGPEFLTYFQNEAQLEKSRLLSDRFSAERPKGSFSTLEIQRTEQGDSAMYLCASSLAPPPNTEAFFGQGTRLTVV.

In this sample, this clonotype is medium-sized. The rearrangement uses TRBV5-1 and TRBJ1-1, with TRBD1 as a possible D gene (5 bases). From germline, CDR1 is SGHRS and CDR2 YFSETQ. The CDR3 extends over 15 amino acids. V gave up 3 bases and J gave up 1 base, with 13 bases separating them. The CDR3: CASSYRQIGNTEAFF. CDR3 bases: TGCGCCAGCAGCTATCGACAGATTGGGAACACTGAAGCTTTCTTT.

This clonotype was counted ten times or more. The rearrangement links TRBV7-2 to TRBJ1-2; no clear D gene. V was trimmed by 5 bases and J by 7 bases, leaving 11 bases between them. The germline V gene encodes CDR1 SGHTA and CDR2 FQGNSA. The CDR3 has 12 amino acids. The CDR3 region has the DNA TGTGCCAGCAGCCCCCGGTCTTCTGGCTACACCTTC. The encoded protein is CASSPRSSGYTF.

This clonotype was seen many times. The chain couples TRBV20-1 to TRBJ2-1; TRBD2 is a possible D gene (6 bases). The CDR3 extends over 14 amino acids. The germline V gene encodes CDR1 DFQATT and CDR2 SNEGSKA (reference sequence). Trimming stripped 3 bases from V and 8 bases from J, with 17 bases between. This CDR3 is CSARGRESAYEQFF. The CDR3, as DNA: TGCAGTGCTAGGGGTCGGGAGTCGGCCTATGAGCAGTTCTTC.

By its share, this clonotype is medium-sized (0.01 to 0.1%). The rearrangement joins TRBV7-2 to TRBJ2-6; D is possibly TRBD2 (6 bases). Germline V CDR1 and CDR2: SGHTA, FQGNSA. The CDR3 spans 16 residues. V gave up 10 bases and J gave up 4 bases, with 20 bases separating them. CDR3 in DNA: TGTGCCATCAGAACCGGGACTTTCGCGGGGGCCAACGTCCTGACTTTC. Encoded protein: CAIRTGTFAGANVLTF.

By sample share, this clonotype is medium-sized. V and J are TRBV7-2 and TRBJ2-3; perhaps TRBD2 as D (6 bases). Trimming removed 5 bases at V and 5 bases at J, with 14 bases between. The germline V gene encodes CDR1 SGHTA and CDR2 FQGNSA. The CDR3 length is 14 residues. CDR3 sequence (DNA): TGTGCCAGCAGCAGGAACGGGGGTGGAGATACGCAGTATTTT. This gives the protein CASSRNGGGDTQYF.

This clonotype was picked up a small number of times. V is TRBV20-1 and J is TRBJ2-7; TRBD1 might be the D (6 bases). Trimming took 6 bases from V and 3 from J, leaving 18 bases between them. This CDR3 is built from 14 residues. The germline CDR1 and CDR2 sequences are DFQATT and SNEGSKA (reference sequence). The CDR3 is CSAIRRGRGYEQYF. CDR3 nucleotides: TGCAGTGCCATAAGAAGGGGCAGGGGCTACGAGCAGTACTTC.

By share, this clonotype ranks as medium-sized. The chain couples TRBV15 to TRBJ2-7, with a tentative D call TRBD1 (6 bases). This CDR3 has 15 residues. Trimming pared 3 bases from V and 5 bases from J, leaving 17 bases between. Germline V gene data show CDR1 as LNHNV and CDR2 as YYDKDF (reference sequence). The CDR3 protein is CATSRGVDTGNEQYF. Written as DNA, the CDR3 is TGTGCCACCAGCAGGGGTGTTGATACAGGGAACGAGCAGTACTTC.

By sample fraction, this clonotype is medium-sized. The gene calls are TRBV7-9 and TRBJ2-2, with D perhaps being TRBD1 or TRBD2 (5 bases each). V lost 3 bases and J 6 bases, leaving 17 bases between the germline ends. CDR3 length equals 16 residues. Germline-derived CDR1 and CDR2 are SEHNR and FQNEAQ (reference sequence). The CDR3 sequence is CASSFYPMGDAGELFF. In DNA form, the CDR3 reads TGTGCCAGCAGCTTTTACCCGATGGGGGACGCCGGGGAGCTGTTTTTT. Looking up the rest from reference TRBV7-9 and TRBJ2-2 gives the full variable domain: DTGVSQNPRHKITKRGQNVTFRCDPISEHNRLYWYRQTLGQGPEFLTYFQNEAQLEKSRLLSDRFSAERPKGSFSTLEIQRTEQGDSAMYLCASSFYPMGDAGELFFGEGSRLTVL.

This clonotype appeared many times. The V gene is TRBV20-1, the J gene TRBJ2-7, with 8 bases fitting TRBD1. With V trimmed by 0 bases and J by 0 bases, 4 bases remained unmatched. The CDR3 is 15 residues long. Germline V CDR1 and CDR2: DFQATT, SNEGSKA (reference sequence). As DNA, the CDR3 is TGCAGTGCTAGAGACAGGGGGACAGGCTCCTACGAGCAGTACTTC. Translated: CSARDRGTGSYEQYF.

By share, this clonotype counts as medium-sized. The chain uses TRBV11-2 and TRBJ2-3; 10 bases agree with TRBD2. The germline V gene has CDR1 SGHAT and CDR2 FQNNGV. V gave up 1 base and J gave up 4 bases; unmatched junction bases: 8. This CDR3 region has 17 residues. The CDR3 nucleotides are TGTGCCAGCAGCTTAGTTCCCACAGGGACTAGCGCAGATACGCAGTATTTT. Its protein is CASSLVPTGTSADTQYF.

This clonotype qualifies as medium-sized. The chain carries TRBV6-6 and TRBJ2-5; 7 positions agree with TRBD2. Germline V gene data show CDR1 as MNHNY and CDR2 as SVGAGI (reference sequence). V shed 5 bases, J shed 6 bases, and the junction held 12 bases outside the gene matches. This CDR3 region has 15 residues. DNA of the CDR3: TGTGCCAGCAGTCCGTATCAGCGGGACCAGAAGACCCAGTACTTC. This sequence encodes CASSPYQRDQKTQYF.

By share, this clonotype ranks as medium-sized (0.01 to 0.1%). V gene TRBV20-1 combines with J gene TRBJ2-5, with a possible D match to TRBD2 (5 bases). This CDR3 has 19 amino acids. Trimming cost V 0 bases and J 2 bases, with 25 bases left between them. Germline V gene lookup returns CDR1 DFQATT and CDR2 SNEGSKA (reference sequence). CDR3 sequence reads: CSARDLVGDATSVQETQYF. In DNA form, the CDR3 reads TGCAGTGCTAGAGATCTTGTGGGAGACGCAACAAGCGTACAAGAGACCCAGTACTTC.

By sample fraction, this clonotype is medium-sized. The V call is TRBV12-3 or TRBV12-4, the J call TRBJ1-1, with D uncertain. Between the trimmed V and J ends, which lost 5 bases and 3 bases, there was a span of 13 bases. This CDR3 contains 14 residues. CDR3 region: CASSPDLPDTEAFF. The CDR3 DNA reads as TGTGCCAGCAGTCCGGACCTGCCGGACACTGAAGCTTTCTTT.

This clonotype counts as medium-sized. The V and J genes are TRBV6-4 and TRBJ2-1, with 7 bases fitting TRBD2. Per the germline V gene, CDR1 is MRHNA and CDR2 is SNTAGT. The length of the CDR3 is 15 residues. V lost 3 bases, J lost 5 bases, and 7 bases stayed unmatched. DNA of the CDR3: TGTGCCAGCAGTGATGGAGCGGGGACTAACAATGAGCAGTTCTTC. Protein sequence: CASSDGAGTNNEQFF.

In this sample, this clonotype turned up a few times. The gene calls are TRBV6-6 and TRBJ2-1; the match to TRBD2 covers 9 bases. Germline values: CDR1 MNHNY, CDR2 SVGAGI (reference sequence). The CDR3 is made up of 14 amino acids. V shed 2 bases and J 6 bases; nucleotides not matched to a gene: 2. The DNA for the CDR3 is TGTGCCAGCAGTTACGGGACTAGCTCCAATGAGCAGTTCTTC. Its protein product is CASSYGTSSNEQFF.

By frequency in the sample, this clonotype is medium-sized. This chain connects TRBV29-1 to TRBJ2-1; possibly TRBD2 for D (6 bases). The CDR3 is 12 amino acids. Between the trimmed V and J ends, which lost 7 bases and 12 bases, there was a span of 19 bases. Germline V gene data show CDR1 as SQVTM and CDR2 as ANQGSEA. CDR3 region: CSARLVRLGQFF. CDR3 nucleotide sequence: TGCAGCGCCCGACTAGTTCGTTTAGGGCAGTTCTTC.

This clonotype was seen repeatedly, ten times or more. This chain uses TRBV28 with TRBJ2-7, with D hard to call. There are 11 residues in the CDR3. CDR1 is MDHEN and CDR2 is SYDVKM in the germline V gene. Trimming cost V 8 bases and J 4 bases, with 9 bases left between them. CDR3 nucleotide sequence: TGTGCCAGCGGGGTAAGGTACGAGCAGTACTTC. It translates to CASGVRYEQYF.

This clonotype was detected a few times. The rearrangement uses TRBV6-6 and TRBJ2-7; 9 bases align to TRBD1. The CDR3 sequence is 16 residues long. With 6 bases clipped from V and 2 bases from J, the junction kept 11 bases outside the gene matches. Germline loops: CDR1 MNHNY, CDR2 SVGAGI (reference sequence). CDR3 DNA sequence: TGTGCCAGCAGCCCTTACGACAGGGGGATCCCCTACGAGCAGTACTTC. This codes for CASSPYDRGIPYEQYF.

This clonotype was recorded at least ten times. The chain couples TRBV6-1 to TRBJ2-7, with a possible D match to TRBD2 (6 bases). Trimming removed 8 bases from V and 3 bases from J, with 23 bases in between. CDR1 is MNHNS, CDR2 SASEGT, per germline. This CDR3 comprises 16 residues. The CDR3: CASQLDRDSRYYEQYF. CDR3 nucleotide sequence: TGTGCCAGCCAACTCGACCGGGACTCGCGTTACTACGAGCAGTACTTC.

By share, this clonotype counts as medium-sized. The rearrangement joins TRBV12-3 or TRBV12-4 to TRBJ1-1; 7 nucleotides match TRBD1. The CDR3 has 11 amino acids. Unmatched junction bases numbered 0, after V lost 6 bases and J lost 5 bases. DNA for the CDR3: TGTGCCAGCAGGGGACAGACTGAAGCTTTCTTT. Amino acids: CASRGQTEAFF.

By sample share, this clonotype is medium-sized (0.01 to 0.1%). The V gene is TRBV27, the J gene TRBJ2-7; D is perhaps TRBD2 (6 bases). The CDR3 consists of 17 residues. The germline CDR1 and CDR2 sequences are MNHEY and SMNVEV (reference sequence). The ends were cut back, 3 bases at V and 6 bases at J, with 24 bases in the middle. CDR3 coding DNA: TGTGCCAGCAGTTTCCTCCCCGGGGAGGAACTAGGATCCGAGCAGTACTTC. It specifies CASSFLPGEELGSEQYF.